The 7 T cell receptor beta chains given below trace back to one sample, sequenced in a study of cytomegalovirus exposure and HLA in healthy donors. The PCR ran on 60 Vbeta and 13 Jbeta primers. Libraries were prepared by immunoSEQ multiplex PCR; TCRdb keeps only in-frame clonotypes and omits some of them. The repertoire holds some 150,000 clones, with around three quarters as singletons. Specimen: PBMCs. Receptors were obtained from a man in his forties in good health and CMV-seropositive.

This clone has more than one count but fewer than ten. The gene calls are TRBV2 and TRBJ1-6; maybe TRBD1 (6 bases). The V end lost 8 bases, the J end lost 10 bases, and 15 bases lay between the germline ends. CDR1 and CDR2 (germline): SNHLY, FYNNEI. CDR3 length: 13 residues. In nucleotides, the CDR3 is TGTGCCAGCGGCTTACAGGGAGACTCACCCCTCCACTTT. Its translation is CASGLQGDSPLHF.

The chain is built from TRBV7-9 and TRBJ1-1; D remains ambiguous. Looked up from germline, CDR1 is SEHNR and CDR2 is FQNEAQ (reference sequence). This CDR3 spans 14 amino acids. V was pared by 0 bases and J by 4 bases, with 9 bases between. The CDR3 DNA sequence: TGTGCCAGCAGCTTAGCGCAAGCGGCCACTGAAGCTTTCTTT. It codes for CASSLAQAATEAFF.

Remarks on this clone: One junction end disagrees with the germline gene, perhaps due to a read error. The rearrangement uses TRBV30 and TRBJ1-4; D is uncertain. This CDR3 is built from 15 residues. CDR1 is GTSNPN, CDR2 SVGIG, per germline (reference sequence). The CDR3 DNA reads as TGTGCCTGGAGACGGGAGCAACTGGGTAATCAAAAACTGTTTTTT. Translated: CAWRREQLGNQKLFF. The full variable domain, in which reference TRBV30 and TRBJ1-4 provide the parts outside the CDR3, is SQTIHQWPATLVQPVGSPLSLECTVEGTSNPNLYWYRQAAGRGLQLLFYSVGIGQISSEVPQNLSASRPQDRQFILSSKKLLLSDSGFYLCAWRREQLGNQKLFFGSGTQLSVL.

CDR3 DNA: TGTGCCAGCAGTTACTTCCCACTGAGCTCCTACGAGCAGTACTTC. Encoded protein: CASSYFPLSSYEQYF. The gene calls are TRBV6-5 and TRBJ2-7; no definite D call. Germline V CDR1 and CDR2: MNHEY, SVGAGI. The CDR3 covers 15 residues. V was cut by 1 base and J by 0 bases, with 10 bases left in between.

The rearrangement joins TRBV4-2 to TRBJ1-3, with D possibly matching TRBD1 (5 bases). The CDR3 covers 17 residues. The V gene's germline CDR1 is LGHNA and CDR2 YNFKEQ. V lost 0 bases and J lost 1, with 13 bases in between. The CDR3 here is CASSQDSKGISGNTIYF. The CDR3 DNA sequence: TGTGCCAGCAGCCAAGATTCTAAGGGGATATCTGGAAACACCATATATTTT.

The chain has TRBV30 and TRBJ2-3, with unresolved D. The V gene lost 4 bases and the J gene lost 4 bases, with 9 bases spanning the gap. The CDR3 consists of 12 residues. Germline V gene lookup returns CDR1 GTSNPN and CDR2 SVGIG (reference sequence). DNA for the CDR3: TGTGCCTGGACACGGTTGGCAGATACGCAGTATTTT. This gives the protein CAWTRLADTQYF.

This chain connects TRBV7-2 to TRBJ2-3, with D possibly being TRBD1 (6 bases). Germline V gene lookup returns CDR1 SGHTA and CDR2 FQGNSA. CDR3 size: 15 residues. V was pared by 4 bases and J by 0 bases, with 11 bases between. This CDR3 reads CASSYGTLSTDTQYF. CDR3 DNA sequence: TGTGCCAGCAGCTACGGGACATTAAGCACAGATACGCAGTATTTT.